This T cell receptor (beta chain) was observed in a study of OX40 agonist ivuxolimab in advanced cancers. V shed 6 bases and J 3 bases; nucleotides not matched to a gene: 4. Looked up from germline, CDR1 is LNHDA and CDR2 is SQIVND (reference sequence). CDR3 length equals 13 residues. Sequencing used immunoSEQ multiplex PCR; TCRdb keeps in-frame clones, though not all of them. The sample holds more than 30,000 clones, about 81% seen once. This chain connects TRBV19 to TRBJ2-7; 8 bases align to TRBD1. The receptor was derived from an adult with an advanced solid tumor such as melanoma, head and neck, liver or kidney cancer. The input for sequencing was CD4+ or CD8+ T cells sorted from blood, taken in a trial of the OX40 agonist ivuxolimab. CDR3 protein: CASSGQGFYEQYF. DNA for the CDR3: TGTGCCAGTAGCGGACAGGGATTCTACGAGCAGTACTTC.